This entry lists 8 T cell receptor beta chains sequenced from one sample in a study of T cells in Graves' hyperthyroidism and ophthalmopathy. TCR beta CDR3 regions were amplified from RNA transcripts. The HTBI set primed first-round TCR CDR3 RT-PCR. MiXCR, applied by TCRdb to the multiplex PCR reads, yields one record per CDR3 protein. This repertoire shows over 300,000 distinct CDR3 sequences, roughly 13% found once; its top ten account for roughly 11%. The sequenced material came from blood. The receptors were gathered from a woman aged 55-69 years with Graves' hyperthyroidism.

V is TRBV27 and J is TRBJ1-6; possible D gene TRBD1, 5 bases. V lost 5 bases and J 8 bases, leaving 16 bases between the germline ends. Germline V gene data show CDR1 as MNHEY and CDR2 as SMNVEV (reference sequence). The CDR3 extends over 15 amino acids. CDR3 residues: CASSLRTNMDSPLHF. CDR3 in DNA: TGTGCCAGCAGTCTAAGGACAAACATGGATTCACCCCTCCACTTT.

This clonotype has at least ten counts. V gene TRBV12-5 combines with J gene TRBJ2-4, with D unclear. Trimming cost V 7 bases and J 2 bases, with 18 bases left between them. CDR1 is LGHNT and CDR2 is FRNRAP in the germline V gene. The CDR3 is 16 residues long. CDR3 nucleotides: TGTGCTAGTGCCCTGGGCCACCTAAACCCCAAAAACATTCAGTACTTC. Residues: CASALGHLNPKNIQYF. The full variable domain, rest sourced from reference TRBV12-5 and TRBJ2-4, is DARVTQTPRHKVTEMGQEVTMRCQPILGHNTVFWYRQTMMQGLELLAYFRNRAPLDDSGMPKDRFSAEMPDATLATLKIQPSEPRDSAVYFCASALGHLNPKNIQYFGAGTRLSVL.

V usage is TRBV3-1 and J usage is TRBJ2-6; a weak D match, TRBD1 (7 bases). V was cut by 1 base and J by 1 base, with 14 bases left in between. The germline V gene encodes CDR1 LGHDT and CDR2 YNNKEL (reference sequence). This CDR3 is built from 18 residues. DNA for the CDR3: TGTGCCAGCAGCCAAGTGACAGGGAGCGGGTCTGGGGCCAACGTCCTGACTTTC. Its protein product is CASSQVTGSGSGANVLTF.

This clonotype was recorded many times. The chain links TRBV14 to TRBJ2-3, with 9 nucleotides matching TRBD2. V trimming: 0 bases; J trimming: 0 bases; junction bases outside the gene matches: 7. Germline values: CDR1 SGHDN, CDR2 FVKESK. The CDR3 runs to 18 residues. This chain's CDR3 is CASSQDPPTSGSTDTQYF. The CDR3 region has the DNA TGTGCCAGCAGCCAAGATCCCCCGACTAGCGGTAGCACAGATACGCAGTATTTT.

The rearrangement links TRBV6-6 to TRBJ1-5, with D uncertain. CDR1 is MNHNY, CDR2 SVGAGI, per germline (reference sequence). Trimming removed 2 bases at V and 1 base at J, with 12 bases between. This CDR3 region has 16 residues. CDR3 DNA: TGTGCCAGCAGTTACCGGGGAGGGCGAAGCAATCAGCCCCAGCATTTT. This translates into CASSYRGGRSNQPQHF.

This clonotype appeared many times. V usage is TRBV15 and J usage is TRBJ2-5; the D gene is possibly TRBD1 (6 bases). V lost 1 base and J 5 bases, leaving 17 bases between the germline ends. CDR1 LNHNV and CDR2 YYDKDF come from the germline V gene (reference sequence). CDR3 size: 16 residues. The DNA of the CDR3 is TGTGCCACCAGCAGAGGGGCGGGCTTGGACAGTGAGACCCAGTACTTC. It is translated as CATSRGAGLDSETQYF.

The V and J genes are TRBV20-1 and TRBJ2-3; no clear D. Trimming took 0 bases from V and 6 from J, leaving 22 bases between them. The germline V gene encodes CDR1 DFQATT and CDR2 SNEGSKA (reference sequence). CDR3 length: 17 amino acids. The CDR3 coding sequence is TGCAGTGCTAGAGATTTTGGGCCGCACGCCATTTCGGATACGCAGTATTTT. Amino acids: CSARDFGPHAISDTQYF.

This clonotype occurred many times. This sequence joins TRBV28 and TRBJ1-2; 7 nucleotides agree with TRBD1. Trimming cost V 5 bases and J 2 bases; bases outside gene matches: 8. CDR3 length: 15 residues. Germline CDR1 MDHEN, CDR2 SYDVKM. CDR3 bases: TGTGCCAGCAGTCCCCCCGACAGGGACAACTATGGCTACACCTTC. It translates to CASSPPDRDNYGYTF.